This T cell receptor beta chain was captured in a study of T cell repertoires in cytomegalovirus infection (dated by TCRdb to about 2019). Regarding the research as a whole: The HLA type of each donor mattered for the analysis, because public TCR beta signatures pointed to carriage of CMV infection along with the matching HLA type.

Data came from an Illumina HiSeq 1500. Using fastp trimming at Q25 and MiXCR clonotype assembly, TCRdb reanalyzed the public sequencing data and kept in-frame beta chains. Identical CDR3 protein sequences are pooled into one entry, listed with their most common genes and DNA. The sample profile shows 150,000 to 200,000 distinct CDR3 sequences; 13% to 15% of them were found once. Approximately 30% of the sample rests with the top ten. What the work shows at the level of the full study, not this receptor alone: Cumulative frequency of public TCR beta family members discriminated carriers of CMV infection plus the relevant HLA type in this cohort and an independent roughly 330-donor cohort. The ex vivo response was dominated by HLA-C-restricted CMV-specific TCR beta clonotypes, and the single most frequent clonotype in two of eight donors was supplied by these HLA-C-restricted clonotypes.

The CDR3 sequence holds 15 residues, the cysteine and phenylalanine included. The kept DNA is CDR3 alone, 45 bases in frame from the first base. CDR1 and CDR2 are drawn from the germline V gene: SQVTM, ANQGSEA. Germline trimming amounts to 6 bases on V and 1 base on J, with 11 as the count of junction bases outside the gene matches. On this clonotype itself: Its antigen is currently not known. It has no much larger one-base neighbor in the sample; base qualities were not kept.

The receptor was isolated from a human donor in good health (CMV status not recorded). Some clones in this sample may be carry-over from other donors' samples. Input material: PBMCs. The V gene is TRBV29-1 and the J gene is TRBJ2-7; 8 middle bases align to TRBD1. The CDR3 sequence is CSVPPRGQVSYEQYF. The sequence in DNA is TGCAGCGTCCCTCCGAGGGGACAGGTGTCCTACGAGCAGTACTTC.